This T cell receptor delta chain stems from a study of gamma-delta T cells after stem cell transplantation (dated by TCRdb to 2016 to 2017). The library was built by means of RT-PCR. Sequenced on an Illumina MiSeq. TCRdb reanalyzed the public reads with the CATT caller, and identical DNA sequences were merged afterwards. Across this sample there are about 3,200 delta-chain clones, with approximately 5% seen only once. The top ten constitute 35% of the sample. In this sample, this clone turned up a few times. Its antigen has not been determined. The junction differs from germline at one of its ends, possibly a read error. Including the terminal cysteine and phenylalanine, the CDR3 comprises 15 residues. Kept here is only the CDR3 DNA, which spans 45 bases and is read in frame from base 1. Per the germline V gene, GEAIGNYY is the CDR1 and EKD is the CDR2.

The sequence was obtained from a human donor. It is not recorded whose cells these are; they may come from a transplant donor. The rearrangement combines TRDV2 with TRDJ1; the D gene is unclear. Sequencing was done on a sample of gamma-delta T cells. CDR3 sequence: CACGSLGGGTDKPIF. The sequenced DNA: TGTGCCTGTGGCAGTTTAGGTGGTGGAACCGATAAACCCATCTTT.